Listed here is a single T cell receptor beta chain. Its cognate antigen is unknown. Sorted CD4+ subsets: naive, central memory, regulatory, stem cell-like memory (CD45RO/CCR7/CD25/CD127/CD95/CD27 panel). The data are from a study of beta chain features in type 1 diabetes. Points from the study as a whole: Patients with type 1 diabetes showed fewer VDJ junction insertions and more deletions. Shorter TCRB CDR3s, moderately but significantly so, were found in Type 1 diabetes patients in all four CD4+ subsets.

cDNA synthesis used the whole RNA isolate, giving expressed TCRB sequences. Profiling relied on immunoSEQ multiplex PCR, and the TCRdb table lists in-frame clones only, not all of them. The sample shows around 450,000 clones, over 10% of them seen only once. CDR1 and CDR2 from the germline V gene are SNHLY and FYNNEI. Trimming left V 5 bases short and J 2 bases short, with 14 bases between. This CDR3 contains 15 residues. The TCR comes from a woman between 18 and 29 years old in good health. The sample taken for sequencing was naive CD4+ T cells from blood. The V gene is TRBV2, the J gene TRBJ2-3, with D uncertain. The CDR3 sequence is CASSLRSWATDTQYF. The CDR3 DNA follows: TGTGCCAGCAGTCTTAGGAGTTGGGCCACAGATACGCAGTATTTT.